This T cell receptor beta chain was documented in a study of metastatic and nonmetastatic thyroid tumors. Across the study: Repertoires were compared across blood and tumor or nodule tissue from malignant and benign thyroid patients. Findings and limits, study-wide: Reportedly, malignant thyroid tumors had significantly higher TCR beta diversity than benign nodules, in blood and tumor.

Original processing notes: Clinicopathological groups supplied CDR3 differences that were used to build a distant-metastasis classifier for papillary thyroid cancer. With MiXCR, TCRdb called clones anew from the PCR reads. TCRdb, not the authors, supplied the V and J calls. The sample includes 15,000 to 20,000 clones, 34% of them seen just once. Trimming took 3 bases from V and 3 from J, leaving 13 bases between them. Germline V lookup: CDR1 DFQATT, CDR2 SNEGSKA (reference sequence). The CDR3 spans 14 residues. Not a single patient had been given any form of treatment at any point before undergoing thyroid surgery. As concerns this clone: Antigen unknown.

Input material: tumor tissue. The TCR was taken from a male donor with papillary thyroid cancer or a benign thyroid nodule (not recorded which). Some clones in this sample may be carry-over from other donors' samples. The chain couples TRBV20-1 to TRBJ2-3; D possibly uses TRBD1 or TRBD2 (5 bases each). The CDR3 DNA follows: TGCAGTGCTAGGGGGCTAGCTATTACAGATACGCAGTATTTT. Its translation: CSARGLAITDTQYF.